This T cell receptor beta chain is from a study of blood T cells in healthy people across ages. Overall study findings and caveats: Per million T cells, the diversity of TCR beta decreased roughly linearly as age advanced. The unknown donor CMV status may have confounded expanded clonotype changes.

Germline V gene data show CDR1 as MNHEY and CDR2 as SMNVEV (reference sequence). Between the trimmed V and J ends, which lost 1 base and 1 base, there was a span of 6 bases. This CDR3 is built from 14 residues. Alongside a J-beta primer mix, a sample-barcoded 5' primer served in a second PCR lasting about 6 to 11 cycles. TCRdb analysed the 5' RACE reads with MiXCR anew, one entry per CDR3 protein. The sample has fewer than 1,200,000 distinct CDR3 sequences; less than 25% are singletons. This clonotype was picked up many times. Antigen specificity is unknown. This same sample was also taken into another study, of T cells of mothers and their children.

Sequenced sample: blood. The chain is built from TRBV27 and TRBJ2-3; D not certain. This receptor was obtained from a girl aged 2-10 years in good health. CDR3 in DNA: TGTGCCAGCAGTTTATTTCAGGGCACAGATACGCAGTATTTT. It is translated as CASSLFQGTDTQYF.